The 10 T cell receptor beta chains below were found in one sample sequenced in a study of T cells in Graves' hyperthyroidism and ophthalmopathy. RNA transcripts were the template for amplifying TCR beta CDR3 regions. First-round RT-PCR of the TCR CDR3 relied on the HTBI primer set. Each CDR3 protein is one row after TCRdb ran MiXCR on the multiplex PCR reads. The table lists around 520,000 distinct CDR3 sequences, approximately 15% of them singletons, with about a sixth in the top ten. The sequenced sample was blood. These receptors all come from a woman under 30 with Graves' hyperthyroidism.

This clonotype was observed a few times. The V call is TRBV4-2, the J call TRBJ2-1; perhaps TRBD2 as D (5 bases). Germline-derived CDR1 and CDR2 are LGHNA and YNFKEQ. V was shortened by 0 bases and J by 5 bases, with 14 bases between the two germline ends. The CDR3 sequence is 16 residues long. This CDR3 is CASSQEDWLANNEQFF. The CDR3 DNA sequence: TGTGCCAGCAGCCAAGAGGATTGGCTAGCCAACAATGAGCAGTTCTTC.

The chain employs TRBV27 and TRBJ2-7, with 7 bases aligning to TRBD1. From germline, CDR1 is MNHEY and CDR2 SMNVEV (reference sequence). The CDR3 has 13 amino acids. CDR3 amino acids: CTSSPQGYYEQYV. The CDR3 coding sequence is TGTACCAGCAGTCCACAGGGGTATTACGAGCAGTACGTC.

This clonotype was seen at least ten times. This chain links TRBV12-3 or TRBV12-4 with TRBJ1-5; D uncertain. Trimming removed 5 bases from V and 0 bases from J, with 8 bases in between. The CDR3 totals 14 residues. In DNA, the CDR3 is TGTGCCAGCAGTCTGGAAAGTAGCAATCAGCCCCAGCATTTT. Its translation is CASSLESSNQPQHF.

This clonotype was observed many times. This chain links TRBV3-1 with TRBJ2-3; TRBD2 is a possible D gene (6 bases). Germline V CDR1 and CDR2: LGHDT, YNNKEL (reference sequence). This CDR3 contains 15 residues. The germline V and J ends were trimmed by 0 bases and 6 bases, with 13 bases remaining between them. The CDR3 loop reads CASSQELDYEDTQYF. The CDR3 region has the DNA TGTGCCAGCAGCCAAGAGCTGGACTATGAGGATACGCAGTATTTT.

This clonotype was recorded many times. The junction differs from germline at one of its ends, possibly a read error. The chain couples TRBV12-5 to TRBJ2-1, with TRBD2 as a possible D gene (6 bases). Germline CDR1 is LGHNT and CDR2 is FRNRAP. CDR3 length: 15 residues. CDR3 DNA: TGTGCTACCACACCCCGGGACTCCTCCGACAATGAGCAGTTCTTC. It specifies CATTPRDSSDNEQFF.

This clonotype was observed at least ten times. DNA of the CDR3: TGTGCTAGTGGTTTGGTACCTGGACAGTCCTATGGCTACACCTTC. The encoded protein is CASGLVPGQSYGYTF. The chain carries TRBV12-5 and TRBJ1-2; TRBD1 is a possible D gene (6 bases). There are 15 residues in the CDR3. Trimming stripped 0 bases from V and 4 bases from J, with 12 bases between. CDR1 is LGHNT and CDR2 is FRNRAP in the germline V gene.

V usage is TRBV19 and J usage is TRBJ2-4; 11 nucleotides align to TRBD1. CDR1 is LNHDA, CDR2 SQIVND, per germline (reference sequence). Unmatched junction bases numbered 4, after V lost 5 bases and J lost 7 bases. The CDR3 totals 14 residues. In DNA, the CDR3 is TGTGCCAGTAGTGTCCGGGACAGGGGGAACATTCAGTACTTC. Its protein product is CASSVRDRGNIQYF.

This chain uses TRBV11-1 with TRBJ2-7; 7 positions match TRBD1. Germline lookup yields CDR1 SGHAT and CDR2 FQDESV (reference sequence). This CDR3 region has 15 residues. V shed 5 bases, J shed 0 bases, and the junction held 7 bases outside the gene matches. CDR3 sequence (DNA): TGTGCCAGCAGCATCCGGGACAGTACCTCCTACGAGCAGTACTTC. Amino acid sequence: CASSIRDSTSYEQYF.

The sample holds many counts of this clonotype. The chain links TRBV24-1 to TRBJ2-7; D gene ambiguous. Germline CDR1 KGHDR, CDR2 SFDVKD. The V gene lost 5 bases and the J gene lost 1 base, with 11 bases spanning the gap. CDR3 length: 14 residues. The CDR3: CATSVFPFSYEQYF. As DNA, the CDR3 is TGTGCCACCAGTGTCTTTCCGTTTTCCTACGAGCAGTACTTC.

This clonotype has at least ten counts. The chain recombines TRBV5-1 with TRBJ1-1; D is uncertain. The germline gives CDR1 SGHRS, CDR2 YFSETQ. The CDR3 loop spans 15 amino acids. Trimming removed 2 bases from V and 3 bases from J, with 14 bases in between. The CDR3 reads CASSFSWISDTEAFF. CDR3 coding DNA: TGCGCCAGCAGCTTTAGTTGGATAAGCGACACTGAAGCTTTCTTT.